Presented here are 19 T cell receptor beta chains from one specimen sequenced in a study of blood T cell repertoires in COVID-19. Repertoires were generated with immunoSEQ multiplex PCR, while TCRdb's copy carries only in-frame clones and drops some. The sample lists over 50,000 clones; 80% to 90% were seen once. Sequenced sample: peripheral blood. Receptors originate from a man at least 80 years old with acute or convalescent COVID-19.

V is TRBV11-2 and J is TRBJ2-7; 10 bases are shared with TRBD2. This CDR3 is built from 15 residues. V lost 7 bases, J lost 4 bases, and 10 bases stayed unmatched. Germline CDR1 is SGHAT and CDR2 is FQNNGV. This chain's CDR3 is CASIRSSGSIYEQYF. The CDR3 DNA sequence: TGTGCCAGCATCAGATCTAGCGGGAGTATTTACGAGCAGTACTTC.

This clone occurred a few times. The chain uses TRBV24-1 and TRBJ2-5, with D perhaps TRBD1 (6 bases). Trimming cost V 4 bases and J 5 bases, with 13 bases left between them. From germline, CDR1 is KGHDR and CDR2 SFDVKD. CDR3 size: 14 residues. The CDR3: CATSDFGQTETQYF. In DNA, the CDR3 is TGTGCCACCAGTGACTTCGGACAGACGGAGACCCAGTACTTC.

This clone was counted only a few times. The J gene is TRBJ1-5, the V gene TRBV19, with D uncertain. The germline V and J ends were trimmed by 1 base and 0 bases, with 13 bases remaining between them. The germline V gene has CDR1 LNHDA and CDR2 SQIVND (reference sequence). The CDR3 extends over 17 amino acids. The CDR3: CASSIVSDGVSNQPQHF. The CDR3 DNA sequence: TGTGCCAGTAGTATAGTTTCGGACGGGGTTAGCAATCAGCCCCAGCATTTT.

The CDR3, as DNA: TGTGCCAGCAGCTTGGGGGACAGGGTCCCCGGACCACAAGAGACCCAGTACTTC. This sequence encodes CASSLGDRVPGPQETQYF. V gene TRBV5-6 combines with J gene TRBJ2-5; 9 positions match TRBD1. Germline V gene sequence: CDR1 SGHDT, CDR2 YYEEEE. V shed 0 bases and J 2 bases; nucleotides not matched to a gene: 11. The CDR3 is made up of 18 amino acids.

The rearrangement uses TRBV2 and TRBJ2-2; 7 bases line up with TRBD2. The CDR3 is made up of 12 amino acids. CDR1 and CDR2 from the germline V gene are SNHLY and FYNNEI. J gave up 5 bases and V 7 bases, and 1 base lay outside the gene matches. CDR3 sequence: CASTAGTGELFF. CDR3 in DNA: TGTGCCAGCACAGCGGGGACCGGGGAGCTGTTTTTT.

The rearrangement links TRBV6-2 or TRBV6-3 to TRBJ2-3; possibly TRBD2 for D (6 bases). This CDR3 has 15 amino acids. CDR1 and CDR2 from the germline V gene are MNHEY and SVGEGT. V was pared by 2 bases and J by 0 bases, with 9 bases between. CDR3 residues: CASSYRDFSTDTQYF. The CDR3 DNA reads as TGTGCCAGCAGTTACAGGGACTTCAGCACAGATACGCAGTATTTT.

This clone has only a few counts. The chain combines TRBV19 with TRBJ2-7; perhaps TRBD1 as D (5 bases). This CDR3 contains 14 residues. Germline CDR1 is LNHDA and CDR2 is SQIVND (reference sequence). The ends were cut back, 3 bases at V and 3 bases at J, with 12 bases in the middle. CDR3 bases: TGTGCCAGTAGTATTGCCAGGGATCACTACGAGCAGTACTTC. Encoded protein: CASSIARDHYEQYF.

For the CDR3, the DNA is TGTGCCAGCAGCATCACAGGGCTAGCGGACTCCTACGAGCAGTACTTC. Protein sequence: CASSITGLADSYEQYF. This rearrangement joins TRBV9 to TRBJ2-7; the D gene is possibly TRBD2 (7 bases). V was clipped by 4 bases and J by 0 bases, with 17 bases between them. Germline V gene data show CDR1 as SGDLS and CDR2 as YYNGEE. The CDR3 consists of 16 residues. Supplemented by reference TRBV9 and TRBJ2-7, the full variable domain reads DSGVTQTPKHLITATGQRVTLRCSPRSGDLSVYWYQQSLDQGLQFLIQYYNGEERAKGNILERFSAQQFPDLHSELNLSSLELGDSALYFCASSITGLADSYEQYFGPGTRLTVT.

This rearrangement joins TRBV9 to TRBJ1-1, with 8 bases matching TRBD1. Trimming cost V 7 bases and J 3 bases; bases outside gene matches: 11. From germline, CDR1 is SGDLS and CDR2 YYNGEE. The length of the CDR3 is 15 residues. The CDR3 region has the DNA TGTGCCAGCTCTTTCGACCAGGGGGCGGACACTGAAGCTTTCTTT. This translates into CASSFDQGADTEAFF.

V usage is TRBV18 and J usage is TRBJ1-2; D possibly corresponds to TRBD1 (5 bases). CDR3 size: 14 residues. Trimming cost V 5 bases and J 5 bases, with 15 bases left between them. Germline CDR1 and CDR2: KGHSH and LQKENI. In DNA form, the CDR3 reads TGTGCCAGCTCAATGAGCCCGGAGGGGTATGGCTACACCTTC. This translates into CASSMSPEGYGYTF.

J is TRBJ2-3 and V is TRBV4-2, with D possibly TRBD1 on 6 matching bases. The CDR3 is 16 amino acids. CDR1 is LGHNA, CDR2 YNFKEQ, per germline. Trimming removed 5 bases at V and 5 bases at J, with 20 bases between. The CDR3 bases are TGTGCCAGCAGCAATGAACAGGGCGCGCAACGAGATACGCAGTATTTT. As protein: CASSNEQGAQRDTQYF.

A note on this clone: Other DNA sequences in the same sample also yield this CDR3. The CDR3: CASSLRGETQYF. The DNA for the CDR3 is TGTGCCAGCAGCTTAAGAGGGGAGACCCAGTACTTC. The chain recombines TRBV7-2 with TRBJ2-5, with D possibly TRBD2 on 5 matching bases. The V gene's germline CDR1 is SGHTA and CDR2 FQGNSA. Trimming removed 2 bases from V and 5 bases from J, with 6 bases in between. There are 12 residues in the CDR3.

The rearrangement uses TRBV4-2 and TRBJ2-3, with 7 bases identical to TRBD1. The germline gives CDR1 LGHNA, CDR2 YNFKEQ. This CDR3 contains 14 residues. V lost 2 bases to trimming and J lost 6 bases; unmatched junction nucleotides: 5. The CDR3 is CASSQTGDGDTQYF. The DNA of the CDR3 is TGTGCCAGCAGCCAAACAGGGGATGGTGATACGCAGTATTTT.

This clone was detected only once. The CDR3 is CASSQGQGNIQYF. In DNA, the CDR3 is TGTGCCAGCAGCCAAGGACAGGGAAACATTCAGTACTTC. The chain recombines TRBV7-2 with TRBJ2-4, with 8 bases lining up with TRBD1. The V gene's germline CDR1 is SGHTA and CDR2 FQGNSA. This CDR3 has 13 amino acids. With V trimmed by 5 bases and J by 6 bases, 3 bases remained unmatched.

This clone came up many times. The chain uses TRBV6-6 and TRBJ1-1; 9 bases match TRBD1. With 7 bases clipped from V and 3 bases from J, the junction kept 3 bases outside the gene matches. Germline CDR1 and CDR2: MNHNY and SVGAGI (reference sequence). The CDR3 spans 13 residues. The CDR3 spells CASNRGPDTEAFF. DNA of the CDR3: TGTGCCAGCAACAGGGGGCCGGACACTGAAGCTTTCTTT.

This clone was found a few times. This chain links TRBV21-1 with TRBJ2-2; the table's D call, TRBD2, has no DNA check behind it. TRBV21-1 has pseudogene status. The CDR3 runs to 14 residues. The CDR3 nucleotides read TGTGCTAGTCGGGGGACGCCGAACACCGGGGAGCTGTTTTTT. It specifies CASRGTPNTGELFF.

The genes are TRBV7-6 and TRBJ2-1, with TRBD1 matching 11 bases. Trimming removed 5 bases from V and 8 bases from J; junction bases left unmatched: 8. CDR1 is SGHVS and CDR2 is FNYEAQ in the germline V gene. The CDR3 consists of 15 residues. The CDR3 bases are TGTGCCAGCAGCATATCCGGGACAGGGGGAGATGAGCAGTTCTTC. Translating gives CASSISGTGGDEQFF. The variable domain in full, completed from reference TRBV7-6 and TRBJ2-1, reads GAGVSQSPRYKVTKRGQDVALRCDPISGHVSLYWYRQALGQGPEFLTYFNYEAQQDKSGLPNDRFSAERPEGSISTLTIQRTEQRDSAMYRCASSISGTGGDEQFFGPGTRLTVL.

J is TRBJ1-4 and V is TRBV11-2; D possibly corresponds to TRBD1 (5 bases). CDR1 and CDR2 (germline): SGHAT, FQNNGV. This CDR3 has 15 residues. The V end lost 4 bases, the J end lost 5 bases, and 14 bases lay between the germline ends. The CDR3 sequence: CASSSGIRVNEKLFF. CDR3 DNA sequence: TGTGCCAGCAGCTCAGGGATTAGGGTAAATGAAAAACTGTTTTTT.

This sequence joins TRBV7-9 and TRBJ1-6; D call uncertain. The CDR3 has 13 amino acids. Trimming stripped 2 bases from V and 8 bases from J, with 7 bases between. Germline V gene data show CDR1 as SEHNR and CDR2 as FQNEAQ (reference sequence). The CDR3 sequence: CASSLQRYSPLHF. The CDR3 coding sequence is TGTGCCAGCAGCTTACAGAGGTATTCACCCCTCCACTTT.